This T cell receptor beta chain was recovered during a study of tissue T cells after allogeneic stem cell transplantation. Overall study results and limits: Within patients, tissue anatomy strongly shaped TCR repertoire composition. Few T cell clones were shared across patients, but motif clusters showed tissue-specific shared signatures. The patient cohort was small and clinically heterogeneous, with limited sampling depth.

With respect to this clone: Its antigen is undetermined. The gene names given are mouse names. Sequencing ends 1 residue short of the CDR3 end; the germline J gene provides the rest.

Clones were sequenced by immunoSEQ multiplex PCR, and TCRdb holds only the in-frame ones, with some missing. Seen here are more than 40,000 clones, approximately 70% observed once, and the top ten hold roughly 0.55%. The CDR3 spans 13 residues. Germline CDR1 reads KGHTA; CDR2 reads FQNQQP. The genes are TRBV23 and TRBJ2-2; the table's D call TRBD1 went unverified against the DNA. This sequence was found in a pool of C57BL/6 mice in good health. The sample consisted of sorted cells pooled from one or two spleens. The CDR3 is CSSKTGNTGQLYF. The part of the CDR3 DNA that was read is TGCTCCAGCAAGACAGGGAACACCGGGCAGCTCTAC.